This T cell receptor beta chain was sequenced in a study of blood T cells in healthy people across ages. This clonotype has just a few counts. With each sample, at least 5 micrograms of total RNA were extracted. Primed by a sample-barcoded 5' primer and a J-beta primer mix, a second PCR proceeded for 7 to 11 cycles. TCRdb fed the 5' RACE reads into MiXCR, producing one record per CDR3 protein. The sample yields approximately 770,000 distinct CDR3 sequences, nearly 60% seen once. V lost 0 bases and J lost 0; bases outside the gene matches: 9. This CDR3 is built from 18 residues. Germline lookup yields CDR1 SGHRS and CDR2 YFSETQ.

The sequence derives from a man aged 25-45 years in good health. The material sequenced was blood. The chain joins TRBV5-1 to TRBJ2-4, with 7 bases lining up with TRBD2. The DNA of the CDR3 is TGCGCCAGCAGCTTGGAGGGGCTAGCGGCGATAGCCAAAAACATTCAGTACTTC. Translation: CASSLEGLAAIAKNIQYF.